This entry lists 25 T cell receptor beta chains sequenced from one sample in a study of CD8+CD57+ T cells in acquired aplastic anemia (dated by TCRdb to the late 2010s). This sample was sequenced with an Illumina HiSeq 2000. Genomic DNA served as template for TCR beta VDJ combination and CDR3 sequence profiling. The public reads were quality trimmed at Q25 with fastp and then assembled into clones with MiXCR by TCRdb, keeping productive beta chains. Under each unique CDR3 protein, matching rows form one entry showing the most common genes and DNA. This sample gives around 170,000 distinct CDR3 sequences in total; under 75% of them show up just once. The top ten clonotypes cover 45% of the sample. Sequencing used sorted CD4+, CD8+, or CD8+CD57+ T cells (not recorded which) from PBMCs. The receptor source for this set is a human donor in good health.

The J gene is TRBJ2-7, the V gene TRBV5-1; 8 positions agree with TRBD2. V trimming: 4 bases; J trimming: 2 bases; junction bases outside the gene matches: 11. Looked up from germline, CDR1 is SGHRS and CDR2 is YFSETQ. This CDR3 is built from 16 residues. Here the CDR3 reads CASSRQSGGQAYEQYF. The CDR3 DNA reads as TGCGCCAGCAGCCGACAAAGCGGGGGCCAAGCCTACGAGCAGTACTTC.

The CDR3 DNA is TGTGCCACCAGTGCCGGGACATCGAACACTGAAGCTTTCTTT. Translated, it gives CATSAGTSNTEAFF. The chain combines TRBV24-1 with TRBJ1-1; D may be TRBD1 (6 bases). Germline CDR1 and CDR2: KGHDR and SFDVKD. The length of the CDR3 is 14 residues. Trimming left V 5 bases short and J 1 base short, with 10 bases between.

The genes are TRBV4-3 and TRBJ2-7; D gene unclear. The CDR3 extends over 13 amino acids. Germline V gene sequence: CDR1 LGHNA, CDR2 YSLEER. V shed 0 bases and J shed 6 bases, with 9 bases lying between them. CDR3 nucleotide sequence: TGCGCCAGCAGCCAAGACCCGACACTCGAGCAGTACTTC. Amino acid sequence: CASSQDPTLEQYF.

This clonotype was counted between two and nine times. The V call is TRBV10-3, the J call TRBJ1-3, with 11 bases aligning to TRBD1. Germline V gives CDR1 ENHRY, CDR2 SYGVKD. The CDR3 length is 16 residues. Unmatched junction bases numbered 8, after V lost 3 bases and J lost 7 bases. CDR3 loop: CAISDSGQGATNTIYF. The CDR3 nucleotides are TGTGCCATCAGTGACTCCGGACAGGGGGCAACGAACACCATATATTTT.

This clonotype has only one observation. The chain employs TRBV11-1 and TRBJ1-2; possible D gene TRBD1, 6 bases. Trimming cost V 5 bases and J 6 bases, with 16 bases left between them. This CDR3 comprises 14 residues. Germline V gene lookup returns CDR1 SGHAT and CDR2 FQDESV (reference sequence). The CDR3 loop reads CASSHRVRGDGYTF. In DNA, the CDR3 is TGTGCCAGCAGCCACAGGGTGCGGGGTGATGGCTACACCTTC.

This clonotype was seen ten or more times. The chain has TRBV20-1 and TRBJ2-7; D remains ambiguous. With 2 bases removed from V and 3 bases from J, the gap between germline ends came to 5 bases. CDR3 size: 11 residues. Germline V CDR1 and CDR2: DFQATT, SNEGSKA (reference sequence). CDR3 bases: TGCAGTGCTAGATCGGGCTACGAGCAGTACTTC. This gives the protein CSARSGYEQYF.

The rearrangement uses TRBV20-1 and TRBJ2-7, with TRBD2 matching over 8 bases. This CDR3 is built from 15 residues. J was trimmed by 3 bases and V by 3 bases; bases with no gene match: 10. The V gene's germline CDR1 is DFQATT and CDR2 SNEGSKA (reference sequence). DNA for the CDR3: TGCAGTGCTAGGGAAAGCGGGGGCCGTGACTACGAGCAGTACTTC. Translated: CSARESGGRDYEQYF.

Many counts were recorded for this clonotype. This chain uses TRBV29-1 with TRBJ2-1; 8 nucleotides agree with TRBD1. Per germline, CDR1 SQVTM and CDR2 ANQGSEA. V was pared by 6 bases and J by 3 bases, with 10 bases of the junction left unmatched. The CDR3 totals 15 residues. CDR3 in amino acids: CSVGPGTGDYNEQFF. DNA for the CDR3: TGCAGCGTCGGCCCCGGGACAGGAGACTACAATGAGCAGTTCTTC.

The rearrangement uses TRBV29-1 and TRBJ1-2, with 11 bases identical to TRBD1. CDR1 and CDR2 from the germline V gene are SQVTM and ANQGSEA. Losses at the gene ends were 4 bases for V and 7 bases for J; bases not matched to a gene: 8. CDR3 length: 14 residues. CDR3 nucleotides: TGCAGCGTTGGGGGGGGACAGGGGGACTGTGGCTACACCTTC. Amino acid sequence: CSVGGGQGDCGYTF.

CDR3 sequence: CASSESLQSSYNEQFF. The CDR3 coding sequence is TGTGCCAGCAGTGAAAGCCTCCAGAGCTCCTACAATGAGCAGTTCTTC. This sequence joins TRBV2 and TRBJ2-1, with D unclear. Germline CDR1 reads SNHLY; CDR2 reads FYNNEI. V lost 2 bases and J 0 bases, leaving 11 bases between the germline ends. This CDR3 has 16 residues.

The chain uses TRBV19 and TRBJ1-1; D remains ambiguous. The CDR3 spans 13 residues. Germline values: CDR1 LNHDA, CDR2 SQIVND (reference sequence). Trimming removed 6 bases at V and 7 bases at J, with 15 bases between. The CDR3 is CASRTLAGIEAFF. CDR3 DNA sequence: TGTGCCAGTAGGACCCTTGCGGGGATTGAAGCTTTCTTT.

This chain links TRBV20-1 with TRBJ1-1; 10 bases map to TRBD1. This CDR3 spans 12 amino acids. Germline V gives CDR1 DFQATT, CDR2 SNEGSKA (reference sequence). Trimming cost V 5 bases and J 6 bases; bases outside gene matches: 3. CDR3 sequence reads: CSARTGGSEAFF. As DNA, the CDR3 is TGCAGTGCTCGGACAGGGGGTTCTGAAGCTTTCTTT.

The chain recombines TRBV5-1 with TRBJ2-1; D remains ambiguous. This CDR3 spans 12 amino acids. V lost 5 bases and J lost 9, with 12 bases in between. From germline, CDR1 is SGHRS and CDR2 YFSETQ. The CDR3 protein is CASRQDFTEQFF. CDR3 DNA sequence: TGCGCCAGCAGACAAGACTTCACTGAGCAGTTCTTC.

This chain joins TRBV29-1 and TRBJ1-1; D gene unclear. The CDR3 extends over 13 amino acids. The germline V gene has CDR1 SQVTM and CDR2 ANQGSEA. The V end lost 0 bases, the J end lost 7 bases, and 12 bases lay between the germline ends. CDR3 sequence: CSVEEGIGVEAFF. The CDR3 region has the DNA TGCAGCGTTGAAGAGGGGATTGGGGTTGAAGCTTTCTTT.

J is TRBJ2-7 and V is TRBV9; TRBD1 matches 11 bases. The CDR3 length is 14 residues. The germline V gene encodes CDR1 SGDLS and CDR2 YYNGEE. V shed 3 bases, J shed 5 bases, and the junction held 4 bases outside the gene matches. CDR3 sequence: CASSAGTGGDEQYF. The CDR3 bases are TGTGCCAGCAGCGCAGGGACAGGGGGAGACGAGCAGTACTTC.

This clonotype was observed a few times. The V call is TRBV28, the J call TRBJ2-1, with 7 bases fitting TRBD1. The CDR3 consists of 15 residues. V was clipped by 3 bases and J by 6 bases; unmatched bases: 8. Germline values: CDR1 MDHEN, CDR2 SYDVKM. CDR3 in amino acids: CASSLTGTVGNEQFF. CDR3 bases: TGTGCCAGCAGTTTGACCGGGACAGTGGGCAATGAGCAGTTCTTC.

This sequence joins TRBV11-2 and TRBJ2-7, with TRBD1 identical over 10 bases. Per the germline V gene, CDR1 is SGHAT and CDR2 is FQNNGV. This CDR3 contains 17 residues. J was trimmed by 3 bases and V by 1 base; bases with no gene match: 9. The CDR3 sequence is CASSLVRGTGVNYEQYF. In DNA, the CDR3 is TGTGCCAGCAGCTTAGTTCGGGGGACAGGGGTCAACTACGAGCAGTACTTC.

Turning to this clonotype: At one end the junction does not follow the germline gene, possibly because of a read error. The V and J genes are TRBV19 and TRBJ2-3; D is unclear. The germline V gene has CDR1 LNHDA and CDR2 SQIVND (reference sequence). CDR3 length equals 13 residues. CDR3 sequence reads: CASSMLSLDAQYF. In DNA form, the CDR3 reads TGTGCCAGTAGTATGTTATCCTTAGATGCGCAGTATTTT. The whole variable domain, remainder taken from reference TRBV19 and TRBJ2-3, is DGGITQSPKYLFRKEGQNVTLSCEQNLNHDAMYWYRQDPGQGLRLIYYSQIVNDFQKGDIAEGYSVSREKKESFPLTVTSAQKNPTAFYLCASSMLSLDAQYFGPGTRLTVL.

The CDR3 sequence is CSATHDTEAFF. In DNA, the CDR3 is TGCAGTGCTACACATGACACTGAAGCTTTCTTT. This rearrangement joins TRBV20-1 to TRBJ1-1, with D unresolved. The CDR3 spans 11 residues. CDR1 and CDR2 from the germline V gene are DFQATT and SNEGSKA (reference sequence). Trimming stripped 4 bases from V and 3 bases from J, with 6 bases between.

The table lists this clonotype with a count of one. CDR3: CASSVDGRGDEKLFF. The CDR3 DNA is TGTGCCAGCAGCGTAGATGGGCGGGGGGATGAAAAACTGTTTTTT. The genes are TRBV9 and TRBJ1-4, with D maybe TRBD1 (5 bases). Germline V gene sequence: CDR1 SGDLS, CDR2 YYNGEE. V was pared by 0 bases and J by 6 bases, with 12 bases between. This CDR3 has 15 residues.

For this clonotype: Lacking the conserved final phenylalanine or tryptophan, this CDR3 likely reflects a read error. The chain combines TRBV12-3 or TRBV12-4 with TRBJ1-6, with D uncertain. Trimming pared 1 base from V and 13 bases from J, leaving 11 bases between. The CDR3 runs to 13 residues. The CDR3 spells CASSLGGGRPLHS. CDR3 in DNA: TGTGCCAGCAGTTTAGGCGGAGGGAGGCCCCTCCACTCT.

This rearrangement joins TRBV20-1 to TRBJ2-1, with a weak D call TRBD2 (7 bases). V dropped 1 base and J dropped 4 bases, with 23 bases sitting between them. The CDR3 totals 18 residues. Germline assignment: CDR1 DFQATT and CDR2 SNEGSKA (reference sequence). CDR3 nucleotides: TGCAGTGCTAGAGGGACGGAGGGCGGGGGCCACGCGTACAATGAGCAGTTCTTC. Translation: CSARGTEGGGHAYNEQFF.

The J gene is TRBJ2-5, the V gene TRBV7-6; D is uncertain. The DNA end lines up better with TRBJ2-7; the J call may be wrong. The CDR3 length is 12 residues. Per germline, CDR1 SGHVS and CDR2 FNYEAQ. The CDR3: CASSLGGLEQYF. DNA for the CDR3: TGTGCCAGCAGCTTAGGGGGTCTCGAGCAGTACTTC.

This clonotype was seen a single time. V is TRBV7-9 and J is TRBJ2-7, with D possibly being TRBD2 (5 bases). The CDR3 runs 15 residues. Germline V lookup: CDR1 SEHNR, CDR2 FQNEAQ (reference sequence). V lost 3 bases, J lost 0 bases, and 12 bases lay in between. The CDR3 nucleotides read TGTGCCAGCAGCTTGGGAGCGTTGACCTCCTACGAGCAGTACTTC. Its translation: CASSLGALTSYEQYF.

This clonotype was detected many times. The CDR3 DNA sequence: TGTGCCAGCGCCCGGACTCTAGCGGGAGGGGAAGAGACCCAGTACTTC. Translated, it gives CASARTLAGGEETQYF. The chain carries TRBV7-2 and TRBJ2-5; 12 bases fit TRBD2. Trimming removed 8 bases from V and 3 bases from J; junction bases left unmatched: 10. The germline gives CDR1 SGHTA, CDR2 FQGNSA. The CDR3 contains 16 residues.